This TCR beta chain was sequenced for a study of T-cell reconstitution after alpha-beta-depleted transplantation in children. TCRbeta library construction was performed incorporating unique molecular identifiers. TCRdb called the PCR reads again in MiXCR, with one record for every CDR3 protein. The sample includes 480,000 or so distinct CDR3 sequences, about 11% of them seen just once. On this clonotype itself: What it binds is not known.

Germline V gene sequence: CDR1 SGHRS, CDR2 YFSETQ. The CDR3 is made up of 16 amino acids. V dropped 4 bases and J dropped 2; count of bases not matched to a gene: 7. Whole-study results and caveats: After transplant, high TCRbeta diversity at day 60 in some patients arose from surviving recipient T cells and thymic progenitors. Roughly two months post-transplant, alpha-beta T cells reportedly originated from several hundred graft clones that had expanded.

The receptor was derived from a child aged 2-15 years with inherited bone marrow failure, due to receive a stem cell transplant. This chain connects TRBV5-1 to TRBJ2-3; TRBD1 agrees at 10 bases. The sequences come from PBMCs, collected before TCRalphabeta/CD19-depleted stem cell transplant. CDR3 sequence reads: CASSPRDRGFTDTQYF. The CDR3 nucleotides are TGCGCCAGCAGCCCCCGGGACAGGGGATTCACAGATACGCAGTATTTT. Looking up the rest from reference TRBV5-1 and TRBJ2-3 gives the full variable domain: KAGVTQTPRYLIKTRGQQVTLSCSPISGHRSVSWYQQTPGQGLQFLFEYFSETQRNKGNFPGRFSGRQFSNSRSEMNVSTLELGDSALYLCASSPRDRGFTDTQYFGPGTRLTVL.